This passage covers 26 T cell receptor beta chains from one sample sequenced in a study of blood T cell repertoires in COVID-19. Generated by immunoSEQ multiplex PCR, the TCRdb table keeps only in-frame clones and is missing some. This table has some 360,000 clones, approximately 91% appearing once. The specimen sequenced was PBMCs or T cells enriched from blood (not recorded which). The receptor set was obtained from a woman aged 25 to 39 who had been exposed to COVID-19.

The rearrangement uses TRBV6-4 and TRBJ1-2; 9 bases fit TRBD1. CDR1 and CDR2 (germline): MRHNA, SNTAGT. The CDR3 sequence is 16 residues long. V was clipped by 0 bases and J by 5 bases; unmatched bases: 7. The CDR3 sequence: CASSDSGQGSLYGYTF. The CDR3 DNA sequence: TGTGCCAGCAGTGACTCGGGACAGGGCAGTCTTTATGGCTACACCTTC.

CDR3 bases: TGTGCCACCAGCAGAGCTAGCGGGATTACCTACGAGCAGTACTTC. Translation gives CATSRASGITYEQYF. This chain links TRBV15 with TRBJ2-7; 9 bases fit TRBD2. The CDR3 has 15 residues. Germline V gene sequence: CDR1 LNHNV, CDR2 YYDKDF (reference sequence). V shed 1 base, J shed 2 bases, and the junction held 3 bases outside the gene matches. The full variable domain, its missing parts supplied by reference TRBV15 and TRBJ2-7, is DAMVIQNPRYQVTQFGKPVTLSCSQTLNHNVMYWYQQKSSQAPKLLFHYYDKDFNNEADTPDNFQSRRPNTSFCFLDIRSPGLGDTAMYLCATSRASGITYEQYFGPGTRLTVT.

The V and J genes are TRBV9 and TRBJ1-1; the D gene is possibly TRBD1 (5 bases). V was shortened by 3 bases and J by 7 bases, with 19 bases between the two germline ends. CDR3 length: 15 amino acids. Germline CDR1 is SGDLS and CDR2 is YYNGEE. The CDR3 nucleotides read TGTGCCAGCAGCGCGGAACAACAGGCTTTCAATGAAGCTTTCTTT. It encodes CASSAEQQAFNEAFF. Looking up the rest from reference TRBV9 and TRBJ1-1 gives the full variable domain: DSGVTQTPKHLITATGQRVTLRCSPRSGDLSVYWYQQSLDQGLQFLIQYYNGEERAKGNILERFSAQQFPDLHSELNLSSLELGDSALYFCASSAEQQAFNEAFFGQGTRLTVV.

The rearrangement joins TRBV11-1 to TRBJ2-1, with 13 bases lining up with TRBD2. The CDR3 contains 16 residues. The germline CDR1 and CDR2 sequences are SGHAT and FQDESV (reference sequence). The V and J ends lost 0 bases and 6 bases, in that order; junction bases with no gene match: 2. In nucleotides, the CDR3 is TGTGCCAGCAGCTTAGCAGGACTAGCGGGAGTCAATGAGCAGTTCTTC. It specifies CASSLAGLAGVNEQFF.

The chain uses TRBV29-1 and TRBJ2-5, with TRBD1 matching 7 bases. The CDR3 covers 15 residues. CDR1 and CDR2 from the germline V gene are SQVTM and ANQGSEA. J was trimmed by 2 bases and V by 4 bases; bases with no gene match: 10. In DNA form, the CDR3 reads TGCAGCGTTGTGCTCTCTGGGACAGTACAAGAGACCCAGTACTTC. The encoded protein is CSVVLSGTVQETQYF.

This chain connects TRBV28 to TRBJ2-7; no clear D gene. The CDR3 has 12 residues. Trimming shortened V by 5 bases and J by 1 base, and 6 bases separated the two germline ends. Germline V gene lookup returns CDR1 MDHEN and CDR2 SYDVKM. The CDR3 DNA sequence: TGTGCCAGCAGTGCACAGTCCTACGAGCAGTACTTC. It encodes CASSAQSYEQYF.

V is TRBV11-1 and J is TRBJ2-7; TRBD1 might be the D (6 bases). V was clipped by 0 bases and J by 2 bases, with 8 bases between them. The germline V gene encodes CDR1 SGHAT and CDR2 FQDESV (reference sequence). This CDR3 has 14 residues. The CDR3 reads CASSLAGTTYEQYF. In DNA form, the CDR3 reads TGTGCCAGCAGCTTAGCCGGGACAACCTACGAGCAGTACTTC.

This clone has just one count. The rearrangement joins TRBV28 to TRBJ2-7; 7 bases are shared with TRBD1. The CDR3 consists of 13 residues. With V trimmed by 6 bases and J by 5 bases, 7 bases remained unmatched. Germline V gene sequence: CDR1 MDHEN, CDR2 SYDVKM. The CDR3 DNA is TGTGCCAGCAGCCCGGGACAGACCCACGAGCAGTACTTC. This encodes CASSPGQTHEQYF.

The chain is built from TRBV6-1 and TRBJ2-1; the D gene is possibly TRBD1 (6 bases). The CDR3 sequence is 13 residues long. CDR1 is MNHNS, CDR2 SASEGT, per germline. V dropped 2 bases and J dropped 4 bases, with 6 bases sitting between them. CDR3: CASSERGYNEQFF. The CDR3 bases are TGTGCCAGCAGTGAAAGGGGGTACAATGAGCAGTTCTTC.

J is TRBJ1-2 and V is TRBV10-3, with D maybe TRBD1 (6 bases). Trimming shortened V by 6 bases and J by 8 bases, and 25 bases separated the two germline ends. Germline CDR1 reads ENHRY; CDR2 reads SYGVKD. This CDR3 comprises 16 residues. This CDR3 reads CAISGETGLSSIGYTF. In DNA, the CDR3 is TGTGCCATCAGCGGGGAAACAGGGCTCTCAAGTATCGGCTACACCTTC.

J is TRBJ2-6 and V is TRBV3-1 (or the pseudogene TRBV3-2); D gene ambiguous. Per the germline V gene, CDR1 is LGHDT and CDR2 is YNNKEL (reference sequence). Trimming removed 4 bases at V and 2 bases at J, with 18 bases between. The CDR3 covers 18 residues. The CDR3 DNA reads TGTGCCAGCAGCCGGCCTTATGGCGGCGAAACTGGGGCCAACGTCCTGACTTTC. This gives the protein CASSRPYGGETGANVLTF.

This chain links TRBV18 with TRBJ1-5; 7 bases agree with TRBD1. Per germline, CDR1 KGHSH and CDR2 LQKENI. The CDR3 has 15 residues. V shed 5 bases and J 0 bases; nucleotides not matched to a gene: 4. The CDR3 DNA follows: TGTGCCAGCTCAACGACAGGGCATAGCAATCAGCCCCAGCATTTT. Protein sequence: CASSTTGHSNQPQHF.

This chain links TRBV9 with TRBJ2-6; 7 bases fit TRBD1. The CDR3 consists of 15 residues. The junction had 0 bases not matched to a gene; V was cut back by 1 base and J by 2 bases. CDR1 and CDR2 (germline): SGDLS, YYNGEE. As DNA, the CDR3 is TGTGCCAGCAGCGTACAGGGGGCTGGGGCCAACGTCCTGACTTTC. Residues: CASSVQGAGANVLTF.

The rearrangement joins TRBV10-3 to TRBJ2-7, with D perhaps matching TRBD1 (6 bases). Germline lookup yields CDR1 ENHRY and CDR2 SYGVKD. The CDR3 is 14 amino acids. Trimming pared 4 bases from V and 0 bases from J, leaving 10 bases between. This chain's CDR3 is CAISGNRDSYEQYF. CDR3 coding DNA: TGTGCCATCAGTGGGAACAGGGACTCCTACGAGCAGTACTTC.

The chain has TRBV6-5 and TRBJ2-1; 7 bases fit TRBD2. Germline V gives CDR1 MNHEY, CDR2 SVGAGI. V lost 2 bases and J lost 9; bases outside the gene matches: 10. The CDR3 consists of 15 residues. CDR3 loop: CASSYAAGVQVEQFF. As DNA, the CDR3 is TGTGCCAGCAGTTACGCGGCGGGAGTTCAGGTTGAGCAGTTCTTC.

CDR3 sequence (DNA): TGTGCCAGCAGCTTAGGACGGAGCTCCTACGAGCAGTACTTC. Translation gives CASSLGRSSYEQYF. This chain joins TRBV7-9 and TRBJ2-7; unclear D gene. The V end was cut by 1 base, the J end by 0 bases, with 7 bases between. The V gene's germline CDR1 is SEHNR and CDR2 FQNEAQ (reference sequence). The CDR3 sequence is 14 residues long. Supplemented by reference TRBV7-9 and TRBJ2-7, the full variable domain reads DTGVSQNPRHKITKRGQNVTFRCDPISEHNRLYWYRQTLGQGPEFLTYFQNEAQLEKSRLLSDRFSAERPKGSFSTLEIQRTEQGDSAMYLCASSLGRSSYEQYFGPGTRLTVT.

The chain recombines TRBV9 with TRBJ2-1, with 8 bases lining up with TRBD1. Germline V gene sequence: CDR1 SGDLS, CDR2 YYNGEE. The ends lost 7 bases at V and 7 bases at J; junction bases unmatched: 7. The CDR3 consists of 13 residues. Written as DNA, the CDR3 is TGTGCCAGCGACAGGGGCGCGGGGAATGAGCAGTTCTTC. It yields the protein CASDRGAGNEQFF. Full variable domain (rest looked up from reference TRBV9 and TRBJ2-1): DSGVTQTPKHLITATGQRVTLRCSPRSGDLSVYWYQQSLDQGLQFLIQYYNGEERAKGNILERFSAQQFPDLHSELNLSSLELGDSALYFCASDRGAGNEQFFGPGTRLTVL.

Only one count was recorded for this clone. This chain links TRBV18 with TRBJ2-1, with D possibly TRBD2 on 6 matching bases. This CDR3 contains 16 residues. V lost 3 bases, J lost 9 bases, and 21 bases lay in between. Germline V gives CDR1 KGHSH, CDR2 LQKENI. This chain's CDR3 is CASSPVRAGASGEQFF. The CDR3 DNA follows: TGTGCCAGCTCACCCGTAAGAGCGGGCGCCTCGGGTGAGCAGTTCTTC.

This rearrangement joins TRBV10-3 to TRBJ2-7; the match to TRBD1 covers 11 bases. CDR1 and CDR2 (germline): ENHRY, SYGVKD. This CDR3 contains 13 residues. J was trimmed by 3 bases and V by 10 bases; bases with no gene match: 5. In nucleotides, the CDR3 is TGTGCCACCGGACAGGGGGCTGTCTACGAGCAGTACTTC. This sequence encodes CATGQGAVYEQYF.

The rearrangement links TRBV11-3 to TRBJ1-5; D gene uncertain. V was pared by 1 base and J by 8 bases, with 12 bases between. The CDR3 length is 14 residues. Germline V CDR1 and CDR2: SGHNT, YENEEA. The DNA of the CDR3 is TGTGCCAGCAGCTTAGGAGGCTTGTTGGAGCCCCAGCATTTT. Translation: CASSLGGLLEPQHF.

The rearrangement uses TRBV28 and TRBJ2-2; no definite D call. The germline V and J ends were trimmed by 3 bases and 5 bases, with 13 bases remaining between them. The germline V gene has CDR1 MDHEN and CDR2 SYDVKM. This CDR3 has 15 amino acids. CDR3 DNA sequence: TGTGCCAGCAGTTTCAACCTAGAGGCAACCGGGGAGCTGTTTTTT. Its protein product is CASSFNLEATGELFF.

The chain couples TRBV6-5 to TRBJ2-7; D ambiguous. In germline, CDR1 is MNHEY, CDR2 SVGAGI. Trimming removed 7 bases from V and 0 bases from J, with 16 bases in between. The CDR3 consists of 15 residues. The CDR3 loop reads CASIHHSPSSYEQYF. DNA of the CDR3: TGTGCCAGCATTCACCACTCGCCGAGCTCCTACGAGCAGTACTTC.

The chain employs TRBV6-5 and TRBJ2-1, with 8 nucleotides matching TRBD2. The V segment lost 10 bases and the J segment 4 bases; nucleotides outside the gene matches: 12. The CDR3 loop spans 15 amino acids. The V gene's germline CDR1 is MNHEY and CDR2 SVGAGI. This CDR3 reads CATLLRVAGYNEQFF. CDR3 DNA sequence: TGTGCCACCCTTCTCCGGGTAGCGGGGTACAATGAGCAGTTCTTC.

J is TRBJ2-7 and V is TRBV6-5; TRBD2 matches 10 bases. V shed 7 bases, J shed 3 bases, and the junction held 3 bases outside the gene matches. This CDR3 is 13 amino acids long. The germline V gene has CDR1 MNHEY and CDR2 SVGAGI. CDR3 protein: CASIRLAGYEQYF. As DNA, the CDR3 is TGTGCCAGCATAAGACTAGCGGGCTACGAGCAGTACTTC.

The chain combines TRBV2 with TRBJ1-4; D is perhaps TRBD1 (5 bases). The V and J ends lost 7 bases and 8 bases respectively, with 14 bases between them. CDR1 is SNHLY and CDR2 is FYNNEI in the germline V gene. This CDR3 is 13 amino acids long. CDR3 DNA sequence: TGTGCCAGCATTTGGGACTTGGGGGAAAAACTGTTTTTT. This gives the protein CASIWDLGEKLFF. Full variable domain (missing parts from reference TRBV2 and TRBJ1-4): EPEVTQTPSHQVTQMGQEVILRCVPISNHLYFYWYRQILGQKVEFLVSFYNNEISEKSEIFDDQFSVERPDGSNFTLKIRSTKLEDSAMYFCASIWDLGEKLFFGSGTQLSVL.

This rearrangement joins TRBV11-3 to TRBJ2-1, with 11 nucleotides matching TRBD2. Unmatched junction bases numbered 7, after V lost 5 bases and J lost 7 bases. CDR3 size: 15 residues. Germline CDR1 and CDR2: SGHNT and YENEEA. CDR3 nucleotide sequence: TGTGCCAGCAGCCCCTATGGGACTAGCGGTAATGAGCAGTTCTTC. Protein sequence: CASSPYGTSGNEQFF. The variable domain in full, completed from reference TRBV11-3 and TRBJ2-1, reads EAGVVQSPRYKIIEKKQPVAFWCNPISGHNTLYWYLQNLGQGPELLIRYENEEAVDDSQLPKDRFSAERLKGVDSTLKIQPAELGDSAVYLCASSPYGTSGNEQFFGPGTRLTVL.